A single T cell receptor beta chain is shown here with its context. The sample comes from a study of control samples from healthy donors and cancer patients. The CDR3 has 16 residues. Per the germline V gene, CDR1 is SEHNR and CDR2 is FQNEAQ (reference sequence). Trimming took 4 bases from V and 6 from J; bases not matched to a gene: 13. Generated by immunoSEQ multiplex PCR, the TCRdb table keeps only in-frame clones and is missing some. The table includes tens of thousands of clones, around 94% detected once. Sequencing was performed on blood. The clonotype comes from a young man in good health. The V call is TRBV7-9, the J call TRBJ1-1, with 8 bases fitting TRBD1. The CDR3 DNA reads TGTGCCAGCAGCTCACCGGACAGGGTGTATGGTGCTGAAGCTTTCTTT. Translated, it gives CASSSPDRVYGAEAFF.